This T cell receptor beta chain was identified in a study of spatial heterogeneity in lung cancer (dated by TCRdb to about 2019). As for the study more broadly: Beta-chain transcripts were consistently detected in greater numbers than alpha-chain transcripts, which likely reflected higher beta-chain transcript abundance. At surgery, both alpha and beta chains were TCR-sequenced in over 200 tumor regions, approximately 64 matched nontumor lung samples and over 50 PBMC samples. In the raw uncorrected reads, each unique combination of TCR and UMI appeared on average more than ten times. The study quantitatively compared TCR alpha and beta repertoires across multiple tumor regions, matched nontumor lung and blood in non-small cell lung cancer. Nonsynonymous mutation counts, determined by whole-exome sequencing of tumor tissue, were related to TCR repertoire features.

The germline V gene encodes CDR1 LGHNA and CDR2 YNFKEQ. V loses 3 bases at its end and J loses 4 bases; junction bases beyond the gene matches: 4. The CDR3 runs 14 residues from the cysteine to the phenylalanine. Just the 42-base CDR3 DNA is kept, in frame starting at base 1. Comments on this clonotype: Its recognized antigen is unknown. No much larger clone is present one base from it, and per-base qualities are unavailable.

The library came from 5' RACE. Sequencing was performed on a NextSeq 500. In the TCR library protocol, a unique molecular identifier was attached to each TCR cDNA molecule so that PCR and sequencing errors could be corrected. The paper's processing steps were these. Decombinator tools were used for TCR identification, UMI-based error correction and CDR3 extraction. TCRs above a frequency of 2 per 1,000, corresponding to the top 1% of the tumor frequency distribution, were defined as expanded. Renyi diversity was computed with the R vegan package after each repertoire had been subsampled 100 times to 5,000 TCRs. To build CDR3 similarity networks, amino acid triplet string-kernel similarity was used, and CDR3s were connected when their pairwise similarity was above 0.82. In TCRdb, the public reads were trimmed at Q25 with fastp and aligned with MiXCR, with productive beta chains retained. Rows with a matching CDR3 protein are joined into one entry that keeps the most common DNA and genes. The V and J calls and clone size come from TCRdb's table, not from the authors' own analysis. Within this sample are 25,000 to 30,000 distinct CDR3 sequences, with 9.5% to 15% of them counted one time only. Of the sample, under 30% is held by the ten largest clones.

Findings and caveats that apply to the study as a whole: Confirming at a functional level the hypothesis that regional TCRs recognize regional mutations was considered to require additional single-cell paired TCR alpha and beta sequencing. Ubiquitous expanded tumor TCRs were found in blood more often at tumor resection than at routine follow-up.

The time point label for this specimen denotes: sample taken at primary tumor resection. For TCR sequencing, whole RNA was extracted from tumor and nontumor lung tissue, or from cryopreserved PBMC samples, and no cell sorting was done. The donors were some 72 patients from the lung TRACERx cohort who had early-stage, untreated non-small cell lung cancer. Only patients with enough RNA available from two or more tumor regions were chosen for TCR sequencing. The rearrangement joined TRBV4-2 to TRBJ2-3, and TRBD2 aligns with 7 junction nucleotides. Sequencing was performed on PBMCs, taken at surgery. The receptor was derived from a female donor with early-stage non-small cell lung cancer. The nucleotides read TGTGCCAGCAGCCAGGGAGGGCGATCAGATACGCAGTATTTT. It encodes CASSQGGRSDTQYF.